The TCR beta chain described here comes from a study of persistence of HIV-infected CD4 T cells. To note about this clone: What it binds is not known.

Cells were stimulated with overlapping HIV-1 Gag 15-mer peptides. Memory cells lacking CD40L and CD69 with high CD45RO were sorted. This was the immunoSEQ version 4 assay in survey mode. Sequenced by immunoSEQ multiplex PCR; TCRdb stores in-frame clones only, minus some. The data contain 64,000 or so clones, under 80% of them singletons. This material consisted of CD4+ T cells sorted from PBMCs after roughly 18-hour stimulation, taken from a patient who received antiretroviral therapy. The TCR was taken from an adult man with HIV who was CMV-seropositive.

CDR3: CASSTRRTSGAADTQYF. CDR3 nucleotides: TGTGCCAGTAGTACCCGCCGCACTAGCGGGGCCGCAGATACGCAGTATTTT. The rearrangement joins TRBV19 to TRBJ2-3, with 10 bases matching TRBD2. V lost 4 bases and J lost 4; bases outside the gene matches: 11. The CDR3 loop spans 17 amino acids. Germline V gene data show CDR1 as LNHDA and CDR2 as SQIVND (reference sequence).